The 13 T cell receptor beta chains below come from one sample, sequenced in a study of OX40 agonist ivuxolimab in advanced cancers. Library prep was done by the immunoSEQ multiplex PCR assay. TCRdb mirrors the immuneACCESS table, restricted to in-frame sequences. Some clones are absent from its copies; in checked studies, under half trace to an unresolved V gene, and the reason for the others is unknown. For this sample there are approximately 80,000 clones; around nine tenths appear just once. Together, the top ten hold approximately 0.2% of the sample. The source material was CD4+ or CD8+ T cells sorted from blood, sampled in a trial of the OX40 agonist ivuxolimab. Source of these receptors: an adult with an advanced solid tumor such as melanoma, head and neck, liver or kidney cancer.

This clone was observed once. The chain has TRBV19 and TRBJ1-1; the match to TRBD1 covers 8 bases. V dropped 4 bases and J dropped 2; count of bases not matched to a gene: 6. CDR3 length: 15 residues. Germline assignment: CDR1 LNHDA and CDR2 SQIVND (reference sequence). CDR3 residues: CASSKTGGSNTEAFF. The CDR3 DNA is TGTGCCAGTAGTAAAACAGGGGGGTCAAACACTGAAGCTTTCTTT.

This clone was detected only once. The rearrangement joins TRBV9 to TRBJ2-7; no definite D call. Germline-derived CDR1 and CDR2 are SGDLS and YYNGEE. V lost 0 bases, J lost 2 bases, and 12 bases lay in between. The CDR3 has 15 residues. The CDR3 DNA follows: TGTGCCAGCAGCGTAGTTGCGGACGGACCCTACGAGCAGTACTTC. It yields the protein CASSVVADGPYEQYF.

The chain recombines TRBV7-7 with TRBJ2-1; D might be TRBD1 (5 bases). Per the germline V gene, CDR1 is SSHAT and CDR2 is FNYEAQ (reference sequence). This CDR3 has 14 residues. V was shortened by 1 base and J by 8 bases, with 12 bases between the two germline ends. CDR3 amino acids: CASSLGAGMDEQFF. CDR3 bases: TGTGCCAGCAGCTTAGGAGCAGGGATGGATGAGCAGTTCTTC.

This clone was seen just once. The V gene is TRBV5-1, the J gene TRBJ2-5; 9 positions agree with TRBD1. The CDR3 runs 14 residues. J was trimmed by 2 bases and V by 4 bases; bases with no gene match: 3. Germline CDR1 is SGHRS and CDR2 is YFSETQ. CDR3 region: CASSRGQGQETQYF. The DNA of the CDR3 is TGCGCCAGCAGCCGGGGACAGGGTCAAGAGACCCAGTACTTC.

This sequence joins TRBV5-1 and TRBJ1-2; possible D gene TRBD1, 6 bases. The germline V gene encodes CDR1 SGHRS and CDR2 YFSETQ. Trimming removed 4 bases from V and 6 bases from J, with 13 bases in between. The CDR3 has 13 amino acids. CDR3 sequence reads: CASSNMPGDGYTF. The CDR3 nucleotides are TGCGCCAGCAGCAATATGCCAGGGGATGGCTACACCTTC.

V is TRBV5-4 and J is TRBJ1-4; D might be TRBD1 (5 bases). The CDR3 is 15 amino acids. The germline V gene encodes CDR1 SGHNT and CDR2 YYREEE (reference sequence). V gave up 3 bases and J gave up 7 bases, with 16 bases separating them. Written as DNA, the CDR3 is TGTGCCAGCAGCTCAGGGCCGTCAGACGGTGAAAAACTGTTTTTT. Encoded protein: CASSSGPSDGEKLFF.

The chain links TRBV28 to TRBJ2-7; 7 nucleotides match TRBD2. The CDR3 is 14 amino acids. The V gene end was trimmed by 2 bases and the J gene end by 0 bases; junction bases not matched to a gene: 1. Germline V gene sequence: CDR1 MDHEN, CDR2 SYDVKM. The CDR3: CASSLGGSSYEQYF. CDR3 in DNA: TGTGCCAGCAGTTTAGGCGGGAGCTCCTACGAGCAGTACTTC.

V and J are TRBV5-4 and TRBJ1-1, with TRBD1 identical over 7 bases. Trimming took 5 bases from V and 11 from J; bases not matched to a gene: 12. This CDR3 has 13 residues. Germline V gene lookup returns CDR1 SGHNT and CDR2 YYREEE (reference sequence). The CDR3: CASSWDSEGRAFF. The CDR3, as DNA: TGTGCCAGCAGTTGGGACAGTGAAGGTCGGGCTTTCTTT.

This chain links TRBV27 with TRBJ2-2; D not resolved. This CDR3 spans 15 amino acids. V shed 7 bases and J shed 0 bases, with 12 bases lying between them. The germline V gene has CDR1 MNHEY and CDR2 SMNVEV (reference sequence). CDR3 sequence: CASTGYWANTGELFF. The CDR3 DNA follows: TGTGCCAGCACCGGATATTGGGCGAACACCGGGGAGCTGTTTTTT.

This clone has more than one count but fewer than ten. V is TRBV7-8 and J is TRBJ2-1, with a possible D match to TRBD1 (6 bases). The CDR3 sequence is 16 residues long. The V end was cut by 4 bases, the J end by 6 bases, with 19 bases between. Germline CDR1 reads SGHVS; CDR2 reads FQNEAQ. CDR3 residues: CASSSERTVGPNEQFF. DNA for the CDR3: TGTGCCAGCAGCTCAGAACGGACAGTAGGACCCAATGAGCAGTTCTTC.

The chain links TRBV5-4 to TRBJ2-7; perhaps TRBD2 as D (6 bases). CDR1 is SGHNT, CDR2 YYREEE, per germline (reference sequence). The CDR3 extends over 15 amino acids. V was clipped by 4 bases and J by 0 bases, with 14 bases between them. This chain's CDR3 is CASSASSVNSYEQYF. The CDR3 bases are TGTGCCAGCAGCGCCTCTAGCGTTAACTCCTACGAGCAGTACTTC.

This clone was detected only once. V and J are TRBV6-5 and TRBJ2-5; tentatively, D is TRBD2 (7 bases). Trimming took 6 bases from V and 5 from J, leaving 13 bases between them. This CDR3 has 13 amino acids. Germline CDR1 MNHEY, CDR2 SVGAGI. CDR3 nucleotide sequence: TGTGCCAGCAGCGGGGGGCGGGGGGAGACCCAGTACTTC. Its translation is CASSGGRGETQYF.

This chain joins TRBV2 and TRBJ2-5; possible D gene TRBD1, 6 bases. The CDR3 loop spans 14 amino acids. Per the germline V gene, CDR1 is SNHLY and CDR2 is FYNNEI. Trimming removed 1 base from V and 4 bases from J, with 10 bases in between. The CDR3 reads CASSEVTGGETQYF. The CDR3 nucleotides read TGTGCCAGCAGTGAAGTGACAGGTGGAGAGACCCAGTACTTC.